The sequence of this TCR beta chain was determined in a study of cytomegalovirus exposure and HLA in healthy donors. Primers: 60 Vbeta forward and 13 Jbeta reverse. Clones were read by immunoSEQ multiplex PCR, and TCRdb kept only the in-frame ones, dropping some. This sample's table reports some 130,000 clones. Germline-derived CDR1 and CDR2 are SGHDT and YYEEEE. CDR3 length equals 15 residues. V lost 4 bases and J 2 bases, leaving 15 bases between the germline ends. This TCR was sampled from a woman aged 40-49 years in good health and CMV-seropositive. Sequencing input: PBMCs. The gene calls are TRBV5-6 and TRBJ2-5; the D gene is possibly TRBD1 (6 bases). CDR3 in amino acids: CASSEQGLWQETQYF. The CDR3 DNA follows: TGTGCCAGCAGCGAGCAGGGGTTATGGCAAGAGACCCAGTACTTC.